This T cell receptor beta chain was retrieved from a study of blood T cells in healthy people across ages. For the second PCR, which ran for about 6 to 11 cycles, a sample-barcoded 5' primer and a J-beta primer mix were used. TCRdb recomputed calls from the 5' RACE reads with MiXCR, one row per CDR3 protein. Seen here are approximately 810,000 distinct CDR3 sequences, approximately 35% observed once, and the top ten hold over 10%. The germline V gene encodes CDR1 SGHTA and CDR2 FQGNSA. The CDR3 loop spans 16 amino acids. Germline trimming cut 5 bases from V and 8 bases from J; bases unmatched to any gene: 17.

The receptor comes from a man aged 18 to 35 in good health. This chain joins TRBV7-2 and TRBJ2-7; TRBD2 aligns across 8 bases. Sequenced material: blood. The CDR3 region is CASSPQPLAGSLKQYF. The DNA for the CDR3 is TGTGCCAGCAGCCCACAGCCTTTAGCGGGGTCTTTGAAGCAGTACTTC.